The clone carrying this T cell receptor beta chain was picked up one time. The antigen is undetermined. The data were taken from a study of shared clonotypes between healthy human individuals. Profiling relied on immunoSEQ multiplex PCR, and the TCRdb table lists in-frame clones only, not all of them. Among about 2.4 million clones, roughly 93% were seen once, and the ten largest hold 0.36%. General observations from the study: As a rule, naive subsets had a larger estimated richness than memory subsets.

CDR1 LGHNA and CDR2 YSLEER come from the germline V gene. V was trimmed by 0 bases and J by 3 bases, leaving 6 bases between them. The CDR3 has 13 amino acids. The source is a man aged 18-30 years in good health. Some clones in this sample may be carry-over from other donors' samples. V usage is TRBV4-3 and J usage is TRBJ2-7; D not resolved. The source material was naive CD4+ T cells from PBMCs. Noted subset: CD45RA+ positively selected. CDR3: CASSQESNYEQYF. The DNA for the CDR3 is TGCGCCAGCAGCCAAGAGTCGAACTACGAGCAGTACTTC.